This T cell receptor beta chain comes out of a study of T-cell reconstitution after alpha-beta-depleted transplantation in children. It was with unique molecular identifiers that the TCRbeta library was prepared. TCRdb reprocessed the PCR reads via MiXCR and lists one record per CDR3 protein. The sample gives some 290,000 distinct CDR3 sequences, about 10% of which show up once; 10% is in the top ten. The CDR3 contains 13 residues. V was clipped by 1 base and J by 6 bases; unmatched bases: 0. Germline-derived CDR1 and CDR2 are LGHNT and FRNRAP. The table lists this clonotype with a few counts. This material consisted of PBMCs from the stem cell graft donor, taken from the stem cell graft. The genes are TRBV12-5 and TRBJ2-7; 10 positions agree with TRBD1. The sequence came from a human donor who donated a stem cell graft to a child with SCID. This CDR3 reads CASGLGTGGEQYF. Here the CDR3 DNA reads TGTGCTAGTGGTTTGGGGACAGGGGGCGAGCAGTACTTC.